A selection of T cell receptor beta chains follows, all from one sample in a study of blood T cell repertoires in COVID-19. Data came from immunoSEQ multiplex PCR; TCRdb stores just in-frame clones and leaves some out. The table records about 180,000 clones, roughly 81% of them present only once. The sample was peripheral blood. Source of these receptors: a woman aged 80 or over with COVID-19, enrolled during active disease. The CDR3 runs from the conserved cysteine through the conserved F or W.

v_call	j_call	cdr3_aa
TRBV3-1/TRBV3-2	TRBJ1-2	CASSQVGNYGYTF
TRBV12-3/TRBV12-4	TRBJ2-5	CASSGLDRETQYF
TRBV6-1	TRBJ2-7	CASSEPGRGYEQYF
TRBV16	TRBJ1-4	CASSQRSEGKLFF
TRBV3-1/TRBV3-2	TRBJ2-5	CASSREGWETQYF
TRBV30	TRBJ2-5	CAWSRGQGATQYF
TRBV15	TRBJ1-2	CATSRDQGADGYTF
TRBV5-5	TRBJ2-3	CASSYADRGTDTQYF
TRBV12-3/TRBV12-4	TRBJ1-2	CASGVGYGYTF
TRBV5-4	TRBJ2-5	CASSKRTSGQETQYF
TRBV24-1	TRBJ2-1	CATSDLGEGAYNEQFF
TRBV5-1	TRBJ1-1	CASSEGGRTEAFF
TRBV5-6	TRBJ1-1	CASSLGYGWAFF
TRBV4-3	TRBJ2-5	CASSQDARTGAGETQYF
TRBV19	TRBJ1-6	CASSIVAGSWNSPLHF
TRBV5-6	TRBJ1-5	CASSVSGGRGSQPQHF
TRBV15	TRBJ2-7	CATSTTSGSYEQYF
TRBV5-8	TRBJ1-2	CASSFLTGYGYTF
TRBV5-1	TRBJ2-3	CASSLRGSTDTQYF
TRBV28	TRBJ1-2	CASRQTANYGYTF
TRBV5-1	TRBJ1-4	CASSSTDTTNEKLFF
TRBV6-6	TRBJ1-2	CASSIDRGRRDYTF
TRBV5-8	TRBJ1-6	CASPSTPRPPLHF
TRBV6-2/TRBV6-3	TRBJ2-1	CASSYDPYREGSYNEQFF
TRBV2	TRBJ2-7	CASRGARLVDYEQYF
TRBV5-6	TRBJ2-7	CASRLAGAYEQYF
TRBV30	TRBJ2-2	CAWSVGSTGELFF
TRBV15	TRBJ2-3	CATSGRTGKITDTQYF
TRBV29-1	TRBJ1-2	CSVDTQYELYGYTF
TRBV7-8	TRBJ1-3	CASSERDSPASGNTIYF
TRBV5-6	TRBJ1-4	CASSRGGVFEKLFF
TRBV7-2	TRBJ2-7	CASSLEGVSSYEQYF
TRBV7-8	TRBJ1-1	CASSLAWGGTEAFF
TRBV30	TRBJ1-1	CAWKGGGGTEAFF
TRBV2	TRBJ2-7	CASSASYEQYF
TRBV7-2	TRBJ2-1	CASSPTWREATYNEQFF
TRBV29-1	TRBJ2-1	CSVVRLAGYNEQFF
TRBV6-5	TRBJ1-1	CASSPQGARTEAFF
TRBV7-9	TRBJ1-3	CASSLFSSGNTIYF
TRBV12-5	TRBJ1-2	CASGLGEPSYYGYTF
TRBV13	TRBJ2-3	CASSQGAADTQYF
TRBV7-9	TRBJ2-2	CASSSGLVPGELFF
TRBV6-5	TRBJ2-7	CASRQGGVGTYEQYF
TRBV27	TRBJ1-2	CASGLTGDPLGGYTF
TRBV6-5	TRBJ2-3	CASSYRGTDTQYF
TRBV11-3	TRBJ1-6	CASSQGHRDSPLHF
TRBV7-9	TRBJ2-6	CASSLTGDGANVLTF
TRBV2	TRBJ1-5	CASSEGTPYQPQHF
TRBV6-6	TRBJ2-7	CASSYSTAGGPYEQYF
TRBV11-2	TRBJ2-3	CASNPNAGGTYTQYF
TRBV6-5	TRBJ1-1	CASRFGGLNTEAFF
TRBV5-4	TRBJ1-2	CASSQWTEGLDGYTF
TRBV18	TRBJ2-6	CASSPRGLGANVLTF
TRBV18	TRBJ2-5	CASSPVRDRSQETQYF
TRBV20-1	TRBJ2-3	CSASGGRGVADTQYF
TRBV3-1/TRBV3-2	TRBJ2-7	CASSQEDRDGEQYF
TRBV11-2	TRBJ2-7	CASASMGPQYF
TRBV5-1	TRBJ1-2	CASSLQGARGNTF
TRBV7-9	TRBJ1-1	CASSSMGGNTEAFF